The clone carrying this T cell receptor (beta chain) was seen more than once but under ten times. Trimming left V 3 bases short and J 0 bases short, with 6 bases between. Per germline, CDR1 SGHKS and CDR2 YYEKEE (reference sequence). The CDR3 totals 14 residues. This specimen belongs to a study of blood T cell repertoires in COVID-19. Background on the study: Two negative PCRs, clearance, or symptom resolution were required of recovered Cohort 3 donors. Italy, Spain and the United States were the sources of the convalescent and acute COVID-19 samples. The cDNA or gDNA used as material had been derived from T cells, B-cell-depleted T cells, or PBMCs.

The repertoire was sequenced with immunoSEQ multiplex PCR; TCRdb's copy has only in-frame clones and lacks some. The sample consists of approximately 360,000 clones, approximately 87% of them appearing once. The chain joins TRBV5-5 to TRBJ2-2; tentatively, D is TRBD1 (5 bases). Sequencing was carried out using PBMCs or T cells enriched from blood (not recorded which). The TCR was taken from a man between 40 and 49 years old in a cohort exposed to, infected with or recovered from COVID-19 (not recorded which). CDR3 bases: TGTGCCAGCAGCTCCAGGGCGAACACCGGGGAGCTGTTTTTT. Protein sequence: CASSSRANTGELFF.